The present entry profiles one T cell receptor (beta chain) with its context. These data originate in a study of blood T cell repertoires in COVID-19. Study summary: Sites across the United States, Italy and Spain contributed samples from acute and convalescent COVID-19. From T cells, B-cell-depleted T cells, or PBMCs came the material, which was cDNA or gDNA.

The CDR3 totals 13 residues. Germline V gene data show CDR1 as SQVTM and CDR2 as ANQGSEA. Deletions cut 4 bases from V and 2 bases from J, with 12 bases between. Original methodology: Amplification of reference gene primers was used by the study to estimate nucleated cell counts. Libraries were prepared by immunoSEQ multiplex PCR; TCRdb keeps only in-frame clonotypes and omits some of them. V and J calls and clone size follow that table, whereas D and trimming were derived from the DNA. The sample lists tens of thousands of clones; 86% were seen once. V is TRBV29-1 and J is TRBJ2-7, with a possible D match to TRBD1 (6 bases). This receptor was obtained from a man in his forties or fifties with acute or convalescent COVID-19. The material sequenced was peripheral blood. The CDR3 DNA reads as TGCAGCGTTGGGACAGAGAAAACCTACGAGCAGTACTTC. Protein product: CSVGTEKTYEQYF.